This T cell receptor (beta chain) was sequenced during a study of neurological immune-mediated disorders. 5'RACE with 10-nucleotide random UMIs produced the cDNA. TCRdb recomputed calls from the 5' RACE reads with MiXCR, one row per CDR3 protein. Of about 65,000 distinct CDR3 sequences in the sample, 4.1% are singletons; the top ten hold about 2.4%. CDR3 size: 14 residues. Germline CDR1 and CDR2: MNHEY and SMNVEV (reference sequence). J was trimmed by 3 bases and V by 4 bases; bases with no gene match: 4. Findings and caveats of the study: Expansion of TCR clones was greatest in HTLV-1-associated myelopathy and smallest in multiple sclerosis, where it fell below that of healthy controls. The multiple sclerosis repertoire cluster was not associated with any clinical or MRI feature, with the authors stating that larger cohorts are needed.

The table lists this clonotype with many counts. The antigen is unknown. The unsorted libraries were produced from 2 million PBMCs held at -80 C. The chain links TRBV27 to TRBJ2-7; 9 bases fit TRBD1. Sequencing input: PBMCs. This receptor was identified in a man aged 45-65 years with multiple sclerosis. The CDR3 sequence: CASSWGQGDYEQYF. The CDR3 bases are TGTGCCAGCAGTTGGGGACAGGGAGACTACGAGCAGTACTTC.